The rows below give T cell receptor beta chains drawn from one sample of a study of cytomegalovirus exposure and HLA in healthy donors. TCRdb's copy holds only in-frame clones and misses some; the assay was immunoSEQ multiplex PCR. Altogether roughly 110,000 clones are present, about 78% being singletons, with the ten largest covering 5.4%. Sequencing input: PBMCs. These receptors were collected from a woman aged 25 to 39 in good health and CMV-seropositive. Each CDR3 is given with its conserved first and last residue. Each record gives: clone size, V gene, D gene, J gene, CDR3 protein, CDR3 DNA. The D gene is left open where the match is weak. For some rows the clone size is stated as once, few or many, or as a class when expanded; others skip it.

clone size: -
V gene: TRBV6-6
D gene: -
J gene: TRBJ2-5
CDR3 protein: CASSSSGPGETQYF
CDR3 DNA: TGTGCCAGCAGTTCCTCGGGCCCGGGGGAGACCCAGTACTTC

clone size: -
V gene: TRBV29-1
D gene: TRBD2
J gene: TRBJ2-1
CDR3 protein: CSGLPAGFSYNEQFF
CDR3 DNA: TGCAGCGGGCTCCCAGCGGGATTCTCCTACAATGAGCAGTTCTTC

clone size: few
V gene: TRBV4-1
D gene: -
J gene: TRBJ1-1
CDR3 protein: CASSHRDKRNTEAFF
CDR3 DNA: TGCGCCAGCAGCCATCGGGACAAGAGGAACACTGAAGCTTTCTTT

clone size: -
V gene: TRBV30
D gene: -
J gene: TRBJ1-5
CDR3 protein: CAWSVGANNQPQHF
CDR3 DNA: TGTGCCTGGAGTGTTGGAGCGAACAATCAGCCCCAGCATTTT

clone size: -
V gene: TRBV6-1
D gene: -
J gene: TRBJ2-4
CDR3 protein: CASSDLRAVAKNIQYF
CDR3 DNA: TGTGCCAGCAGTGACCTACGTGCCGTAGCCAAAAACATTCAGTACTTC

clone size: -
V gene: TRBV10-3
D gene: -
J gene: TRBJ1-1
CDR3 protein: CAISENLNTEAFF
CDR3 DNA: TGTGCCATCAGTGAGAACTTGAACACTGAAGCTTTCTTT

clone size: -
V gene: TRBV5-1
D gene: -
J gene: TRBJ1-4
CDR3 protein: CASSLAPLSVANEKLFF
CDR3 DNA: TGCGCCAGCAGCTTGGCCCCATTGAGTGTTGCTAATGAAAAACTGTTTTTT

clone size: -
V gene: TRBV4-1
D gene: -
J gene: TRBJ2-7
CDR3 protein: CASRPTLWTHSYEQYF
CDR3 DNA: TGCGCCAGCAGACCAACTCTCTGGACTCACTCCTACGAGCAGTACTTC

clone size: once
V gene: TRBV27
D gene: TRBD1
J gene: TRBJ2-1
CDR3 protein: CASSPTSGTGDREQFF
CDR3 DNA: TGTGCCAGCAGTCCAACCTCCGGGACAGGGGATCGGGAGCAGTTCTTC

clone size: -
V gene: TRBV21-1
D gene: -
J gene: TRBJ2-7
CDR3 protein: CASSLTSGRLEQYF
CDR3 DNA: TGTGCCAGCAGCTTGACTAGCGGGAGGCTCGAGCAGTACTTC

clone size: once
V gene: TRBV5-1
D gene: -
J gene: TRBJ2-6
CDR3 protein: CASSPEIVGANVLTF
CDR3 DNA: TGCGCCAGCAGCCCCGAGATCGTCGGGGCCAACGTCCTGACTTTC

clone size: -
V gene: TRBV2
D gene: TRBD2
J gene: TRBJ2-1
CDR3 protein: CASSERVAGGSSYNEQFF
CDR3 DNA: TGTGCCAGCAGTGAAAGGGTAGCGGGGGGGAGCTCCTACAATGAGCAGTTCTTC

clone size: -
V gene: TRBV5-1
D gene: TRBD1
J gene: TRBJ1-2
CDR3 protein: CASSQTLDRGRGGYTF
CDR3 DNA: TGCGCCAGCAGCCAAACTCTGGACAGGGGGCGCGGTGGCTACACCTTC

clone size: few
V gene: TRBV5-1
D gene: -
J gene: TRBJ1-1
CDR3 protein: CASSGAGADTEAFF
CDR3 DNA: TGCGCCAGCAGCGGAGCGGGGGCGGACACTGAAGCTTTCTTT

clone size: -
V gene: TRBV2
D gene: TRBD1
J gene: TRBJ1-2
CDR3 protein: CASRITGGAKGYTF
CDR3 DNA: TGTGCCAGCAGGATAACAGGGGGCGCGAAAGGCTACACCTTC

clone size: -
V gene: TRBV11-3
D gene: -
J gene: TRBJ2-1
CDR3 protein: CASSALGGRNEQFF
CDR3 DNA: TGTGCCAGCAGCGCCCTGGGGGGGCGTAATGAGCAGTTCTTC

clone size: -
V gene: TRBV21-1
D gene: -
J gene: TRBJ2-7
CDR3 protein: CASSKVVTGNSYEQYF
CDR3 DNA: TGTGCCAGCAGCAAAGTCGTCACAGGGAACTCCTACGAGCAGTACTTC

clone size: few
V gene: TRBV6-5
D gene: TRBD1
J gene: TRBJ1-1
CDR3 protein: CASSIGGIEAFF
CDR3 DNA: TGTGCCAGCAGCATAGGGGGCATTGAAGCTTTCTTT

clone size: -
V gene: TRBV2
D gene: TRBD1
J gene: TRBJ1-1
CDR3 protein: CASSTGTGPEAFF
CDR3 DNA: TGTGCCAGCAGTACAGGGACAGGGCCCGAAGCTTTCTTT

clone size: once
V gene: TRBV11-2
D gene: -
J gene: TRBJ2-2
CDR3 protein: CASSLFEQGNTGELFF
CDR3 DNA: TGTGCCAGCAGCTTATTTGAACAGGGGAACACCGGGGAGCTGTTTTTT

clone size: -
V gene: TRBV30
D gene: TRBD2
J gene: TRBJ2-5
CDR3 protein: CAWSPGLFKETQYF
CDR3 DNA: TGTGCCTGGAGCCCGGGACTATTTAAAGAGACCCAGTACTTC

clone size: -
V gene: TRBV10-2
D gene: TRBD1
J gene: TRBJ2-5
CDR3 protein: CASSEARQGSAETQYF
CDR3 DNA: TGCGCCAGCAGTGAGGCCAGACAGGGCTCGGCAGAGACCCAGTACTTC

clone size: -
V gene: TRBV27
D gene: TRBD1
J gene: TRBJ1-2
CDR3 protein: CASSLSFGDGQGNGYTF
CDR3 DNA: TGTGCCAGCAGTTTATCGTTCGGGGACGGACAGGGCAATGGCTACACCTTC

clone size: few
V gene: TRBV5-1
D gene: -
J gene: TRBJ2-5
CDR3 protein: CASSPLGGLETQYF
CDR3 DNA: TGCGCCAGCAGCCCCCTGGGGGGGCTGGAGACCCAGTACTTC

clone size: once
V gene: TRBV2
D gene: TRBD1
J gene: TRBJ1-2
CDR3 protein: CASGSGQGDYGYTF
CDR3 DNA: TGTGCCAGCGGCTCGGGACAGGGCGACTATGGCTACACCTTC

clone size: -
V gene: TRBV27
D gene: -
J gene: TRBJ1-6
CDR3 protein: CASSLVINSPLHF
CDR3 DNA: TGTGCCAGCAGTTTAGTAATTAATTCACCCCTCCACTTT

clone size: -
V gene: TRBV10-3
D gene: TRBD1
J gene: TRBJ2-7
CDR3 protein: CAIRKDRTLYEQYF
CDR3 DNA: TGTGCCATCAGAAAGGACAGGACCCTCTACGAGCAGTACTTC

clone size: -
V gene: TRBV19
D gene: TRBD1
J gene: TRBJ1-3
CDR3 protein: CASSTSGTGLGEPGNTIYF
CDR3 DNA: TGTGCCAGTAGTACGTCCGGGACAGGGTTGGGGGAGCCTGGAAACACCATATATTTT

clone size: -
V gene: TRBV11-2
D gene: -
J gene: TRBJ2-5
CDR3 protein: CASSLDLFLQETQYF
CDR3 DNA: TGTGCCAGCAGCTTAGATTTGTTCCTTCAAGAGACCCAGTACTTC

clone size: few
V gene: TRBV20-1
D gene: -
J gene: TRBJ1-2
CDR3 protein: CSAINYGYTF
CDR3 DNA: TGCAGTGCTATAAACTATGGCTACACCTTC

clone size: -
V gene: TRBV6-5
D gene: -
J gene: TRBJ2-3
CDR3 protein: CASSYPSRGGNTQYF
CDR3 DNA: TGTGCCAGCAGTTACCCTTCGAGGGGGGGCAATACGCAGTATTTT

clone size: -
V gene: TRBV5-1
D gene: TRBD2
J gene: TRBJ2-7
CDR3 protein: CASSPRTSGPYEQYF
CDR3 DNA: TGCGCCAGCAGCCCCCGGACTAGCGGCCCCTACGAGCAGTACTTC

clone size: -
V gene: TRBV6-4
D gene: TRBD2
J gene: TRBJ2-3
CDR3 protein: CASSDAGGTDTQYF
CDR3 DNA: TGTGCCAGCAGTGACGCGGGGGGCACAGATACGCAGTATTTT

clone size: few
V gene: TRBV7-9
D gene: TRBD2
J gene: TRBJ2-3
CDR3 protein: CASSQQGTSGGTSTDTQYF
CDR3 DNA: TGTGCCAGCAGCCAACAGGGGACTAGCGGGGGAACAAGCACAGATACGCAGTATTTT

clone size: -
V gene: TRBV30
D gene: -
J gene: TRBJ1-5
CDR3 protein: CAWGETVSNQPQHF
CDR3 DNA: TGTGCCTGGGGCGAGACAGTTAGCAATCAGCCCCAGCATTTT

clone size: -
V gene: TRBV18
D gene: TRBD1
J gene: TRBJ1-4
CDR3 protein: CASSRSQGPNEKLFF
CDR3 DNA: TGTGCCAGCTCACGCTCACAGGGGCCTAATGAAAAACTGTTTTTT

clone size: few
V gene: TRBV19
D gene: -
J gene: TRBJ1-1
CDR3 protein: CALGGGLNTEAFF
CDR3 DNA: TGTGCCCTAGGCGGAGGGTTGAACACTGAAGCTTTCTTT

clone size: -
V gene: TRBV10-3
D gene: -
J gene: TRBJ2-5
CDR3 protein: CAISAGEETQYF
CDR3 DNA: TGTGCCATCAGTGCGGGAGAAGAGACCCAGTACTTC

clone size: -
V gene: TRBV30
D gene: -
J gene: TRBJ2-1
CDR3 protein: CAWTREFYNEQFF
CDR3 DNA: TGTGCCTGGACCCGGGAGTTCTACAATGAGCAGTTCTTC

clone size: -
V gene: TRBV19
D gene: TRBD1
J gene: TRBJ2-7
CDR3 protein: CASTMGTGGPYEQYF
CDR3 DNA: TGTGCCAGTACCATGGGAACAGGGGGACCTTACGAGCAGTACTTC

clone size: -
V gene: TRBV7-9
D gene: TRBD1
J gene: TRBJ1-1
CDR3 protein: CASSQTGKGTEAFF
CDR3 DNA: TGTGCCAGCAGCCAGACAGGGAAGGGCACTGAAGCTTTCTTT

clone size: -
V gene: TRBV27
D gene: -
J gene: TRBJ1-5
CDR3 protein: CASRTVRESNQPQHF
CDR3 DNA: TGTGCCAGCAGGACGGTGCGGGAGAGCAATCAGCCCCAGCATTTT

clone size: -
V gene: TRBV6-6
D gene: TRBD2
J gene: TRBJ2-1
CDR3 protein: CASTSSGSPYNEQFF
CDR3 DNA: TGTGCCAGCACCTCTAGCGGGAGCCCCTACAATGAGCAGTTCTTC

clone size: -
V gene: TRBV5-1
D gene: TRBD2
J gene: TRBJ2-7
CDR3 protein: CASSLALAGGGEQYF
CDR3 DNA: TGCGCCAGCAGCTTGGCTCTAGCGGGGGGTGGAGAGCAGTACTTC

clone size: -
V gene: TRBV27
D gene: -
J gene: TRBJ1-1
CDR3 protein: CASGPWGVNTEAFF
CDR3 DNA: TGTGCCAGCGGACCTTGGGGGGTGAACACTGAAGCTTTCTTT

clone size: -
V gene: TRBV9
D gene: -
J gene: TRBJ2-7
CDR3 protein: CASSPSAGAYEQYF
CDR3 DNA: TGTGCCAGCAGCCCCTCGGCAGGGGCCTACGAGCAGTACTTC

clone size: few
V gene: TRBV7-6
D gene: -
J gene: TRBJ1-2
CDR3 protein: CATKPGRGANYGYTF
CDR3 DNA: TGTGCCACCAAGCCCGGGAGAGGGGCTAACTATGGCTACACCTTC

clone size: -
V gene: TRBV9
D gene: -
J gene: TRBJ1-2
CDR3 protein: CASGHPRGGAVNYGYTF
CDR3 DNA: TGTGCCAGCGGGCACCCTAGAGGAGGGGCTGTTAACTATGGCTACACCTTC

clone size: -
V gene: TRBV30
D gene: -
J gene: TRBJ2-5
CDR3 protein: CAWRALAETQYF
CDR3 DNA: TGTGCCTGGAGAGCGCTAGCGGAGACCCAGTACTTC

clone size: -
V gene: TRBV13
D gene: TRBD1
J gene: TRBJ2-2
CDR3 protein: CASSADPDRTNTGELFF
CDR3 DNA: TGTGCCAGCAGCGCCGATCCGGACAGGACGAACACCGGGGAGCTGTTTTTT

clone size: -
V gene: TRBV6-5
D gene: -
J gene: TRBJ1-1
CDR3 protein: CASSPIVQGAEAFF
CDR3 DNA: TGTGCCAGCAGTCCAATCGTACAGGGAGCAGAAGCTTTCTTT

clone size: -
V gene: TRBV11-2
D gene: TRBD2
J gene: TRBJ2-7
CDR3 protein: CASSLYRGSYEQYF
CDR3 DNA: TGTGCCAGCAGCTTATATCGCGGGAGCTACGAGCAGTACTTC